One T cell receptor (beta chain) is described in this entry. It lacks a known antigen. The cohort comprised hundreds of healthy bone marrow donors. All cohort members were sampled while nominally healthy, although unrecorded immune exposures were likely present. The donor was CMV seronegative and belonged to the group of around 350 seronegative cohort members. Every donor gave a peripheral blood sample, and the peripheral blood mononuclear cells from that sample were used for TCR beta sequencing. The Qiagen DNeasy Blood Extraction Kit was used to extract genomic DNA from the blood cell samples. To prepare the library, the immunoSEQ multiplex PCR assay was applied. For the multiplex PCR, a mixture combining 60 forward primers for TCR Vbeta segments and 13 reverse primers for TCR Jbeta segments was used. The CDR3 region of rearranged TCR beta genes was amplified from genomic DNA with a multiplex PCR assay. Amplified TCR beta libraries were sequenced as 87-base-pair reads on the Illumina HiSeq System. The authors processed their data as follows. A later analysis counted about 80 million unique TCR beta chains across the 666 repertoires, and roughly 9.9 million of these chains were shared by at least two donors. To remove PCR and sequencing errors, raw reads were error-corrected and collapsed into unique sequences using a nearest-neighbor algorithm that merged closely related sequences. V, D and J gene segments were assigned by aligning CDR3 sequences to IMGT reference sequences. Each retained sequence needed at least a six-nucleotide match to both a V gene segment and a J gene segment. A rearrangement counted as productive if the CDR3 had no stop codons and remained in frame with V and J, and every other rearrangement counted as non-productive. Following IMGT convention, CDR3 was defined as the stretch from the second conserved V-encoded cysteine to the conserved J-encoded phenylalanine. The earlier analysis of approximately 500 of the donors excluded sequences that lacked an unambiguous match to a single V gene segment. In an earlier analysis of 587 of the donors, V segments were called functional above 56.7% productive rearrangements and were called segregating when the between-donor standard deviation exceeded 5%. A statistical classification framework was built for diagnosing cytomegalovirus status from the catalog of TCR beta chain sequences. V and J gene assignment, in a later analysis, came from comparing TCR nucleotide sequences with IMGT/GENE-DB human TR gene sequences. Using the TCRdist pipeline, a later analysis assigned CDR3 sequences along with most-parsimonious VDJ recombination scenarios. In a later analysis, each TCR beta chain was defined by its CDR3 amino acid sequence together with its V-gene family, and reads without a unique V-gene family were excluded. As a way to deal with suspected cross-contamination and a sequencing artifact, a later analysis dropped roughly 620 nucleotide sequences that were highly shared and had low generation probability. A later analysis calculated a clonal expansion index for each public chain from normalized within-repertoire ranks of inferred template counts. A later analysis computed generation probabilities with a VDJ recombination model fitted to out-of-frame rearrangements, and checked the results against IGoR. A later analysis scored TCR-TCR, TCR-HLA and TCR-CMV co-occurrence with hypergeometric tests, applying a repertoire-size bias correction to TCR pairs. A later analysis estimated false discovery rates by permuting HLA or CMV assignments 20 times. In a later analysis, co-occurring TCRs were grouped with DBSCAN, and TCRdist sequence similarity was added when clustering was performed within HLA-allele-positive subsets. Repertoires with fewer than 30,000 or more than 120,000 public chains were left out of co-occurrence clustering, as were about 5 repertoires with anomalous nucleotide sharing. The table was pulled from immuneACCESS by TCRdb, which kept in-frame rearrangements only. Such tables lose some clones; where checked, under half of the loss comes from unresolved V genes, and the rest has no known cause. V, J and clone size were drawn from that table, and D and trimming were deduced from the DNA. This sample's clone table shows about 160,000 clones. Clones ranked in the top ten supply 1.3% of the sample.

The germline V gene (reference sequence) supplies CDR1 SEHNR and CDR2 FQNEAQ. The junction shows trimming of 5 bases on V and 5 bases on J, and the gene matches do not reach 8 bases of it. The CDR3, from cysteine to phenylalanine, totals 16 residues. Just the 48-base CDR3 DNA is kept, in frame starting at base 1. The sample originates from a study of cytomegalovirus exposure and HLA in healthy donors (dated by TCRdb to about 2017). With respect to the entire study: According to an earlier analysis of 587 of the donors, 200 million or so T cells yielded 120 million or so unique TCR beta sequences and around 280 Gb of sequence data. A separate validation cohort of approximately 130 different subjects was used in addition to the 666-subject first cohort. An early release that covered several hundred HLA-typed donors contained approximately 300 gigabases of sequencing data and 75 million to 100 million unique TCR sequences. High-throughput TCR immunosequencing, statistical association of individual TCRs with disease status, and machine learning were combined to predict cytomegalovirus infection status. A later genetic analysis used genome-wide SNP genotypes for about 60% of the roughly 670 donors, treating that subset as a discovery cohort. On average, roughly 240,000 unique TCR beta nucleotide sequences were sequenced per donor among roughly 430 genotyped donors of the cohort, with 15% to 20% of those sequences being non-productive. HLA typing covered class I and class II loci at four-digit resolution. Rather than using new phenotypic data, the later analysis identified candidate immune exposures from TCR beta sequences and from how often those sequences occurred across donors. Alongside the repertoire data, information on donor age, sex, ethnicity and CMV serostatus was compiled. Among the roughly 400 genotyped donors, around 81% belonged to the genetic ancestry cluster associated with self-reported Caucasian donors. The study aimed to test whether cataloging public T cell receptors could reveal signatures of past pathogen exposure. Every repertoire in the discovery cohort had been generated on one and the same sequencing platform. A later analysis re-examined previously published TCR beta repertoires from more than 600 donors and added high-resolution HLA genotyping to investigate patterns of TCR occurrence. Roughly 5 DR-DQ haplotypes were treated as single units for association and clustering because of strong linkage in the cohort. The T cell repertoires of under 700 subjects were profiled by immunosequencing and related to cytomegalovirus serostatus. An earlier analysis of roughly 600 of the donors used high-throughput TCR beta sequencing to judge whether each TCR beta V gene segment behaved as functional or pseudogenic. The number of donors typed differed by locus, with roughly 620-630 for A, B, C, DRB1 and DQB1, around 500 for DQA1, 600 to 610 for DPA1, and some 450 for DPB1. What the research found in general, with its limitations: The cohort was sequenced for TCR beta chains only, and without alpha or paired-chain data the features that could be detected were limited. Compared with the approximately 700-donor mean, donors in an Asian-associated ancestry cluster had fewer N-insertions in productive TCRs, according to a later genetic analysis. In an earlier analysis of about 600 of the donors, most TCR beta V segments appeared in productive rearrangements about 90% or about 30% of the time, broadly matching IMGT annotations. A later analysis associated around 16,000 TCR beta sequences with specific HLA alleles at a false discovery rate of 0.05. In a later analysis, most CMV-associated TCR beta chains were found to appear HLA-restricted, with HLA associations seemingly driven largely by CMV exposure. In both the original and validation cohorts, the classifier was reported to diagnose cytomegalovirus status with high specificity and sensitivity. Across donors, most TCR sequences were observed very rarely, whereas some public TCRs were present in many individuals. A cluster of highly shared sequence variants was judged likely to represent a technical artifact of the sequencing pipeline. Strong co-occurrence of HLA alleles, especially DR and DQ, made assigning TCR associations to individual alleles difficult. Compared with equally common non-associated chains, HLA-associated TCR beta chains in a later analysis were more clonally expanded and had lower generation probabilities. A further reported finding was that TCR beta sequences accurately predicted the HLA-A and HLA-B alleles for most subjects in the first cohort. Immune exposure information for the cohort was limited to CMV serostatus. In vitro tests confirmed that a few of the cytomegalovirus-associated TCR beta chains recognize cytomegalovirus antigens. Because HLA typing was unavailable for some donors at each locus, only the typed subset was used in association tests. Seventeen rarely observed V segments, including chromosome 9 orphons, were excluded from the earlier analysis of approximately 500 of the donors because counts were too low. Linkage disequilibrium might explain the correlated functional status among segregating V segments, but an unknown experimental factor could not be excluded. According to a later analysis, TCR association rates differed among HLA loci, with DRB1 alleles showing the most associated TCRs and HLA-C alleles showing the fewest. In a later genetic analysis, a missense DCLRE1C variant was associated with V-gene and J-gene trimming of TCR beta chains, and the association was replicated in an independent cohort. The study gave a list of under 200 TCR beta chains associated with cytomegalovirus. Because the 87-base-pair reads could not distinguish some IMGT-functional V segments, including TRBV6-2 and TRBV6-3, those segments were excluded. According to the authors, the approach could potentially be generalized to other disease states and immunological phenotypes. The presence/absence analyses assumed that sequencing depth was roughly uniform across donors, and that assumption may not be true. In a later analysis, several top co-occurrence clusters were reported to appear linked to parvovirus B19, influenza, CMV and Epstein-Barr virus.

The specimen was PBMCs. The sequence joins TRBV7-9 to TRBJ2-1; 11 of the junction bases match TRBD2. The clonotype comes from a woman aged 55-75 years in good health and CMV-seronegative. The DNA sequence follows: TGTGCCAGCAGCGATAGCGGGAGGGCCAAAGACAATGAGCAGTTCTTC. This is translated as CASSDSGRAKDNEQFF.